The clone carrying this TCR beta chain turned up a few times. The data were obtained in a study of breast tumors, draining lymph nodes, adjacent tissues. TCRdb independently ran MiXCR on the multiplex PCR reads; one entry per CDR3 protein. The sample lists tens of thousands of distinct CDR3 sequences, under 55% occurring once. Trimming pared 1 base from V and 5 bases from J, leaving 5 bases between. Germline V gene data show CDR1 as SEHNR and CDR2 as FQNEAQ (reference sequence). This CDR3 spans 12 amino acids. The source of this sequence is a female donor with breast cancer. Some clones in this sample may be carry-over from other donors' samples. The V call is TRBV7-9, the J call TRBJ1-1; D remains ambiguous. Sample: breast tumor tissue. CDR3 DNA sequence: TGTGCCAGCAGCTTAGGGGAAACTGAAGCTTTCTTT. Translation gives CASSLGETEAFF.